Following are 14 T cell receptor beta chains from one sample sequenced in a study of blood T cells in healthy people across ages. Then a second PCR, running about 6 to 12 cycles, was carried out with a sample-barcoded 5' primer and a J-beta primer mix. Each CDR3 protein gets one entry after TCRdb re-called the 5' RACE reads with MiXCR. Counted here are about 720,000 distinct CDR3 sequences, 22% occurring once; the ten biggest clones make up approximately 20%. Material for sequencing was blood. The receptors originated from a man between 65 and 85 years old in good health.

The J gene is TRBJ1-2, the V gene TRBV15, with TRBD1 matching 7 bases. Trimming took 5 bases from V and 0 from J; bases not matched to a gene: 6. The CDR3 is 15 amino acids. CDR1 and CDR2 (germline): LNHNV, YYDKDF (reference sequence). The CDR3 nucleotides are TGTGCCACCAGCTACCCGCAGGGGGCTAACTATGGCTACACCTTC. Translated: CATSYPQGANYGYTF. The full variable domain, in which reference TRBV15 and TRBJ1-2 provide the parts outside the CDR3, is DAMVIQNPRYQVTQFGKPVTLSCSQTLNHNVMYWYQQKSSQAPKLLFHYYDKDFNNEADTPDNFQSRRPNTSFCFLDIRSPGLGDTAMYLCATSYPQGANYGYTFGSGTRLTVV.

The chain couples TRBV11-2 to TRBJ1-4; D is uncertain. Trimming took off 0 bases at V and 7 bases at J, with 6 bases between the two ends. The CDR3 is 13 amino acids. Germline CDR1 is SGHAT and CDR2 is FQNNGV. The CDR3 sequence is CASSLEAAEKLFF. The CDR3 DNA sequence: TGTGCCAGCAGCTTAGAGGCAGCTGAAAAACTGTTTTTT.

This clonotype was detected only a few times. The gene calls are TRBV5-1 and TRBJ2-5, with D perhaps matching TRBD1 (6 bases). V dropped 0 bases and J dropped 0 bases, with 9 bases sitting between them. Germline V lookup: CDR1 SGHRS, CDR2 YFSETQ. There are 15 residues in the CDR3. The CDR3 region is CASSLGTANQETQYF. As DNA, the CDR3 is TGCGCCAGCAGCTTGGGGACAGCGAACCAAGAGACCCAGTACTTC.

The chain recombines TRBV4-1 with TRBJ2-5, with unresolved D. CDR3 length: 13 amino acids. Trimming removed 5 bases from V and 1 base from J, with 8 bases in between. Per germline, CDR1 MGHRA and CDR2 YSYEKL. In DNA, the CDR3 is TGCGCCAGCAGCGAGGCAGTCCAAGAGACCCAGTACTTC. It codes for CASSEAVQETQYF.

The genes are TRBV12-3 or TRBV12-4 and TRBJ2-4, with D unclear. The CDR3 sequence is 14 residues long. Deletions cut 7 bases from V and 0 bases from J, with 10 bases between. The chain's CDR3 is CASIATGAKNIQYF. In DNA, the CDR3 is TGTGCCAGCATCGCCACGGGAGCCAAAAACATTCAGTACTTC.

The chain links TRBV19 to TRBJ2-3, with 8 positions matching TRBD2. The CDR3 contains 16 residues. With V trimmed by 4 bases and J by 10 bases, 16 bases remained unmatched. Germline V gene sequence: CDR1 LNHDA, CDR2 SQIVND (reference sequence). The CDR3 bases are TGTGCCAGTAGTACCGATCGTGTAGCGGGGCGTCGTGCGCAGTATTTT. It codes for CASSTDRVAGRRAQYF.

This clonotype has more than one count but fewer than ten. The chain links TRBV5-1 to TRBJ2-5; D remains ambiguous. CDR3 length: 11 amino acids. Trimming took 1 base from V and 7 from J, leaving 5 bases between them. Germline V gene data show CDR1 as SGHRS and CDR2 as YFSETQ. Here the CDR3 DNA reads TGCGCCAGCAGCTTGTTACGGACCCAGTACTTC. Its translation is CASSLLRTQYF. The entire variable domain, with the rest obtained from reference TRBV5-1 and TRBJ2-5, is as follows: KAGVTQTPRYLIKTRGQQVTLSCSPISGHRSVSWYQQTPGQGLQFLFEYFSETQRNKGNFPGRFSGRQFSNSRSEMNVSTLELGDSALYLCASSLLRTQYFGPGTRLLVL.

CDR3 in amino acids: CASSDRRGGETQYF. In DNA form, the CDR3 reads TGTGCCAGCAGTGATCGCAGGGGTGGGGAGACCCAGTACTTC. V and J are TRBV2 and TRBJ2-1; possibly TRBD1 for D (6 bases). The DNA matches TRBJ2-5 better at its end, which makes the J call doubtful. The length of the CDR3 is 14 residues. Germline loops: CDR1 SNHLY, CDR2 FYNNEI.

In this sample, this clonotype turned up a few times. V gene TRBV5-1 combines with J gene TRBJ1-4, with D possibly being TRBD1 (5 bases). This CDR3 is 14 amino acids long. Trimming removed 2 bases from V and 8 bases from J, with 13 bases in between. CDR1 and CDR2 (germline): SGHRS, YFSETQ. CDR3 sequence reads: CASSLSGGAEKLFF. CDR3 nucleotides: TGCGCCAGCAGCTTATCGGGGGGTGCCGAAAAACTGTTTTTT.

The J gene is TRBJ2-3, the V gene TRBV28, with D maybe TRBD2 (6 bases). V lost 6 bases to trimming and J lost 0 bases, with 13 bases between them. Germline CDR1 and CDR2: MDHEN and SYDVKM. The CDR3 length is 15 residues. For the CDR3, the DNA is TGTGCCAGCAGATCTCGGGGGTTCAGCACAGATACGCAGTATTTT. Its translation: CASRSRGFSTDTQYF.

The chain carries TRBV2 and TRBJ1-5, with TRBD1 as a possible D gene (6 bases). CDR3 size: 13 residues. V was shortened by 6 bases and J by 6 bases, with 12 bases between the two germline ends. Germline loops: CDR1 SNHLY, CDR2 FYNNEI. CDR3 in amino acids: CASRQGWRQPQHF. CDR3 nucleotides: TGTGCCAGCAGACAGGGTTGGCGTCAGCCCCAGCATTTT.

This clonotype occurred a few times. The CDR3 DNA sequence: TGTGCCAGCAGCTTAGGGTTAACTGGAAACACCATATATTTT. It specifies CASSLGLTGNTIYF. The chain uses TRBV7-2 and TRBJ1-3, with unresolved D. Germline CDR1 and CDR2: SGHTA and FQGNSA. Trimming removed 1 base at V and 2 bases at J, with 6 bases between. This CDR3 has 14 amino acids.

About this clonotype itself: One junction end does not reproduce the germline sequence, and a read error may be involved. The DNA of the CDR3 is TGCAGCGCCACTTGGTACCAAGATACCCAGTACTTC. Translated: CSATWYQDTQYF. The V call is TRBV29-1, the J call TRBJ2-5; D uncertain. The germline V gene has CDR1 SQVTM and CDR2 ANQGSEA. The CDR3 loop spans 12 amino acids.

V usage is TRBV3-1 and J usage is TRBJ2-7, with TRBD1 matching 7 bases. The V gene's germline CDR1 is LGHDT and CDR2 YNNKEL (reference sequence). The junction had 12 bases not matched to a gene; V was cut back by 1 base and J by 0 bases. The length of the CDR3 is 18 residues. CDR3 sequence: CASSQVWDREWSSYEQYF. CDR3 nucleotides: TGTGCCAGCAGCCAAGTTTGGGACAGAGAATGGAGCTCCTACGAGCAGTACTTC.